Listed below are T cell receptor beta chains from one sample, sequenced in a study of blood T cell repertoires in COVID-19. Profiling relied on immunoSEQ multiplex PCR, and the TCRdb table lists in-frame clones only, not all of them. In the table there are approximately 70,000 clones, roughly 82% of which are singletons. The sample was peripheral blood. Receptors were obtained from a human donor in a cohort sampled during active COVID-19. Both conserved end residues are part of each CDR3. The D gene is left open where the match is weak. Size is stated for part of the rows, as once, few or many counts, or as a class when the clone is expanded.

TRBJ1-2	TRBV6-5	NA	NA	CASKRSKLYGYTF	TGTGCCAGCAAAAGATCAAAACTCTATGGCTACACCTTC
TRBJ1-6	TRBV5-1	NA	NA	CASSLGTGGRSYNSPLHF	TGCGCCAGCAGCTTGGGGACCGGGGGGCGCTCCTATAATTCACCCCTCCACTTT
TRBJ2-7	TRBV6-1	NA	TRBD1	CASSEYRGTGAEQYF	TGTGCCAGCAGTGAATATCGTGGGACAGGGGCCGAGCAGTACTTC
TRBJ2-3	TRBV5-1	NA	TRBD1	CASSTGGQADTQYF	TGCGCCAGCAGCACAGGGGGACAGGCAGATACGCAGTATTTT
TRBJ2-2	TRBV27	NA	NA	CASSFLAFANTGELFF	TGTGCCAGCAGTTTTTTGGCTTTCGCAAACACCGGGGAGCTGTTTTTT
TRBJ1-2	TRBV19	NA	NA	CASSARDTSNYGYTF	TGTGCCAGTAGTGCACGGGACACCTCTAACTATGGCTACACCTTC
TRBJ2-7	TRBV4-1	NA	NA	CASSQVGSGEFEQYF	TGCGCCAGCAGCCAAGTCGGGTCGGGGGAATTCGAGCAGTACTTC
TRBJ1-2	TRBV27	NA	TRBD1	CASSLNFAGGSGYTF	TGTGCCAGCAGTTTAAATTTTGCAGGGGGCAGTGGCTACACCTTC
TRBJ2-7	TRBV7-2	once	TRBD1	CASSLQGVPPYEQYF	TGTGCCAGCAGCTTACAGGGGGTCCCCCCTTACGAGCAGTACTTC
TRBJ1-5	TRBV5-1	NA	TRBD1	CASSPGQGAQPQHF	TGCGCCAGCAGCCCCGGACAGGGGGCCCAGCCCCAGCATTTT